Listed below are T cell receptor beta chains from one sample, sequenced in a study of cytomegalovirus exposure and HLA in healthy donors. Libraries were prepared by immunoSEQ multiplex PCR; TCRdb keeps only in-frame clonotypes and omits some of them. In the table there are over 150,000 clones, roughly 82% of which are singletons. The sequenced sample was PBMCs. Receptor source: a man aged 45-65 years in good health and CMV-seropositive. Each CDR3 is given with its conserved first and last residue.

V gene	J gene	CDR3 protein
TRBV6-5	TRBJ2-7	CASSTRTVPYEQYF
TRBV4-2	TRBJ2-1	CASSGGQARTYNEQFF
TRBV7-7	TRBJ2-2	CASSQSLAGAGGELFF
TRBV28	TRBJ2-1	CASSFLGTFYNEQFF
TRBV4-3	TRBJ2-7	CASSQYIVGGATSYEQYF
TRBV29-1	TRBJ2-7	CSVRTGGFYEQYF
TRBV19	TRBJ2-7	CASMNREYEQYF
TRBV5-1	TRBJ1-1	CASSFGTPSGMNTEAFF
TRBV7-2	.	CASSSGTRLEQYF
TRBV28	TRBJ1-2	CASKSPGQGASSYGYTF
TRBV7-9	TRBJ2-1	CASSPAGEGRNEQFF
TRBV19	TRBJ2-2	CASSISVNTGELFF
TRBV6-5	TRBJ1-1	CASSWEGNTEAFF
TRBV20-1	TRBJ1-2	CSASDRGGYTF
TRBV7-2	TRBJ1-2	CASSSPDRGPGGGYTF
TRBV28	TRBJ2-1	CASSLFGSGGGSSYNEQFF
TRBV11-2	TRBJ2-7	CASSWSAGPVDSYEQYF
TRBV4-3	TRBJ1-1	CASSQDQGARTEAFF
TRBV6-1	TRBJ1-3	CASSEAGQGARNTIYF
TRBV10-2	TRBJ1-1	CASSRDRQYTEAFF
TRBV9	TRBJ1-6	CASSVRAASYNSPLHF
TRBV11-2	TRBJ1-1	CASSPQTGTTEAFF
TRBV2	TRBJ2-1	CASSFSGRRSSYNEQFF
TRBV28	TRBJ2-5	CASSGGGVRETQYF
TRBV29-1	TRBJ1-6	CSVRELGNSPLHF
TRBV5-6	TRBJ2-2	CASRHRARNGELFF
TRBV6-5	TRBJ1-5	CASSPGQANQPQHF
TRBV2	TRBJ2-1	CASSGGTPPINEQFF
TRBV28	TRBJ2-5	CASSLGDRRETQYF
TRBV5-5	TRBJ1-5	CASSFAGYSNQPQHF
TRBV11-2	TRBJ1-1	CASSLRTGANTEAFF
TRBV9	TRBJ2-2	CASSAWTGGALVTGELFF
TRBV7-9	TRBJ2-7	CASSRSGVGSYEQYF
TRBV30	TRBJ2-7	CAWIPGGAYEQYF
TRBV10-1	.	CASSGFPQGTDSYEQYF
TRBV7-2	TRBJ2-3	CASSVSSGRSTDTQYF
TRBV5-1	TRBJ1-3	CASSSGQISGNTIYF
TRBV9	TRBJ1-1	CASSIEGQLNTEAFF
TRBV7-2	TRBJ2-4	CASSSPMETRSKNIQYF
TRBV5-1	TRBJ2-3	CASSLERTGADTQYF
TRBV28	TRBJ2-4	CASKNQGSPDKNIQYF
TRBV7-9	TRBJ1-2	CASSPTGSPSTF
TRBV6-4	TRBJ2-7	CASSDRLGTRTGGREQYF
TRBV6-1	TRBJ2-5	CASSPTGVGGAQYF